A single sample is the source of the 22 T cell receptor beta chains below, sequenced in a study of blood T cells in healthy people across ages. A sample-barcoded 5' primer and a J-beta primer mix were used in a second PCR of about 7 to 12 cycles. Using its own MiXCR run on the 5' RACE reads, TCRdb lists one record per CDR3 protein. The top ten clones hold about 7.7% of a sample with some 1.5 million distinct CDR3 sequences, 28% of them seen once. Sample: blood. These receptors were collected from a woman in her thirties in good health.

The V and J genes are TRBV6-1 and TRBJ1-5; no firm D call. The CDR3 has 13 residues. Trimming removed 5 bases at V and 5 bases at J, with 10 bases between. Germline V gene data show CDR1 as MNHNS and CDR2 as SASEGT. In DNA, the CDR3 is TGTGCCAGCAGTCCCCAGTGGGATCAGCCCCAGCATTTT. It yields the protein CASSPQWDQPQHF.

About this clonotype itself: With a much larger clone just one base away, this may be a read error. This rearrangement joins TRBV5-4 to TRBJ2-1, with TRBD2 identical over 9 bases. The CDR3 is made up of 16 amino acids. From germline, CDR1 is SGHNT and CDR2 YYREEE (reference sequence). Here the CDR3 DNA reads TGTGCCAGCAGCTTGGAAGGGCGGGGGGGCTCGGCTGAGCGGTTCTTC. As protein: CASSLEGRGGSAERFF.

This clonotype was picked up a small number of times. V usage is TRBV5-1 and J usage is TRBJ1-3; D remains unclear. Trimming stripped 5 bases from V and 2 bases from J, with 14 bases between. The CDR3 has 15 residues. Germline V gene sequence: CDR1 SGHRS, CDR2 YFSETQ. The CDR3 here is CASRFVGSAGNTIYF. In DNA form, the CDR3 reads TGCGCCAGCAGATTCGTGGGAAGCGCTGGAAACACCATATATTTT.

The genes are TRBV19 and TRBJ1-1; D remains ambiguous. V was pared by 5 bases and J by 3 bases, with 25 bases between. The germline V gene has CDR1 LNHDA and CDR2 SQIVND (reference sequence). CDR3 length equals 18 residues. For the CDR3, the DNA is TGTGCCAGTAGTCTAAGACTCCTCGGATCCAGAAAGGACACTGAAGCTTTCTTT. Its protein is CASSLRLLGSRKDTEAFF.

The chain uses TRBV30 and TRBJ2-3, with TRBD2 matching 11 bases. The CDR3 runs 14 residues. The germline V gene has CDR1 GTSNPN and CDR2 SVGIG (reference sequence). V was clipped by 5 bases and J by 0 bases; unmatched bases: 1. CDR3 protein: CAWRLAGSTDTQYF. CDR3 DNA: TGTGCCTGGCGACTAGCGGGGAGCACAGATACGCAGTATTTT.

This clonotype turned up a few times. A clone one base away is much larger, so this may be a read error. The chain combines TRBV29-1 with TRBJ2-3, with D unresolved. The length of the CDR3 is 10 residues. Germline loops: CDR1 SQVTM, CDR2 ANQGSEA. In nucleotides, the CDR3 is TGCAGCGCAGCCTGGGATATGCAGTATTTT. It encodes CSAAWDMQYF.

CDR3 nucleotide sequence: TGTGCCACCAGTGATTTGCGGGGCCCGAACACCGGGGAGCTGTTTTTT. This codes for CATSDLRGPNTGELFF. The chain employs TRBV24-1 and TRBJ2-2; D assignment may be TRBD1 or TRBD2 (5 bases each). The CDR3 is made up of 16 amino acids. Trimming pared 0 bases from V and 0 bases from J, leaving 7 bases between. The germline V gene encodes CDR1 KGHDR and CDR2 SFDVKD.

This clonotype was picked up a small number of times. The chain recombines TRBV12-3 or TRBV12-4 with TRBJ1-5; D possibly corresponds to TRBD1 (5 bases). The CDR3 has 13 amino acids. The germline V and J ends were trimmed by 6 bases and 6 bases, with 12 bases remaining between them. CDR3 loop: CASRGPSSQPQHF. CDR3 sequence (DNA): TGTGCCAGCAGGGGACCTTCGAGTCAGCCCCAGCATTTT.

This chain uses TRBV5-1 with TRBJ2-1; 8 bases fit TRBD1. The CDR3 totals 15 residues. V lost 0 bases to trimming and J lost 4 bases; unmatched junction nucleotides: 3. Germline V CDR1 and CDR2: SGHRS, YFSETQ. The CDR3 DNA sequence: TGCGCCAGCAGCTTGGGGACAGGGCATTACAATGAGCAGTTCTTC. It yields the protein CASSLGTGHYNEQFF.

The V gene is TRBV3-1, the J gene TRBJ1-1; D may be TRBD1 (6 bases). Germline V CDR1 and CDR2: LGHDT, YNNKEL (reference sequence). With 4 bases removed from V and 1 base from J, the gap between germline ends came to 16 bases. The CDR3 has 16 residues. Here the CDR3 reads CASSPGEGQGNTEAFF. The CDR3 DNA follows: TGTGCCAGCAGCCCAGGGGAAGGGCAGGGGAACACTGAAGCTTTCTTT.

CDR3: CASSPHGTPPLHF. DNA for the CDR3: TGTGCCAGCTCACCACATGGGACCCCACCCCTCCACTTT. V usage is TRBV18 and J usage is TRBJ1-6, with D perhaps TRBD1 (5 bases). CDR1 KGHSH and CDR2 LQKENI come from the germline V gene. The CDR3 runs 13 residues. Trimming removed 1 base at V and 11 bases at J, with 9 bases between.

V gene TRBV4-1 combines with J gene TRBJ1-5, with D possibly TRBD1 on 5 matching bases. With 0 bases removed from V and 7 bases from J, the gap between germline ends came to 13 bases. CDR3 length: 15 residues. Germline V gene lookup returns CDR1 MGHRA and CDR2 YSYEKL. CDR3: CASSQEGGKGQPQHF. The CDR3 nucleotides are TGCGCCAGCAGCCAAGAGGGGGGGAAGGGGCAGCCCCAGCATTTT.

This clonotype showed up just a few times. CDR3 bases: TGTGCCAGCTCACCATTTGGGAATGAGGCCAACGTCCTGACTTTC. This encodes CASSPFGNEANVLTF. The chain joins TRBV18 to TRBJ2-6; D call uncertain. Trimming took off 2 bases at V and 6 bases at J, with 11 bases between the two ends. There are 15 residues in the CDR3. Germline V gene data show CDR1 as KGHSH and CDR2 as LQKENI.

CDR3 sequence: CASSPGRRGGSYEQYF. CDR3 in DNA: TGTGCCAGCAGCCCCGGGAGGAGGGGGGGGTCCTACGAGCAGTACTTC. This chain links TRBV6-1 with TRBJ2-7; D perhaps matches TRBD2 (7 bases). Germline assignment: CDR1 MNHNS and CDR2 SASEGT. The CDR3 has 16 residues. V was shortened by 6 bases and J by 1 base, with 19 bases between the two germline ends.

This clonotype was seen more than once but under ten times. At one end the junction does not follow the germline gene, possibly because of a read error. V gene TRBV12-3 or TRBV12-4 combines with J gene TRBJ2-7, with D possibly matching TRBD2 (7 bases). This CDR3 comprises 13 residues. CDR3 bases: TGTGCCAGCACTAGGGCGGGGGCCTACGAGCGGTACTTC. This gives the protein CASTRAGAYERYF.

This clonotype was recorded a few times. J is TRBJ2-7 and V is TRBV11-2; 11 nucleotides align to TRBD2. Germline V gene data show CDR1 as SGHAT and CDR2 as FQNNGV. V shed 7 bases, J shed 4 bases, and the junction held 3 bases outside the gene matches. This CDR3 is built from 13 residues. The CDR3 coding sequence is TGTGCCAGCAAACTAGCGGGAGAGTACGAGCAGTACTTC. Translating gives CASKLAGEYEQYF.

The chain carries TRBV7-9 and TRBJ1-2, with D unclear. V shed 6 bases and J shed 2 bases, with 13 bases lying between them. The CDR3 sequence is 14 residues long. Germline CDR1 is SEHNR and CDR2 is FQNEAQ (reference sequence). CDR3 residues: CASRPPRENYGYTF. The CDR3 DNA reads TGTGCCAGCAGACCGCCTAGGGAGAACTATGGCTACACCTTC.

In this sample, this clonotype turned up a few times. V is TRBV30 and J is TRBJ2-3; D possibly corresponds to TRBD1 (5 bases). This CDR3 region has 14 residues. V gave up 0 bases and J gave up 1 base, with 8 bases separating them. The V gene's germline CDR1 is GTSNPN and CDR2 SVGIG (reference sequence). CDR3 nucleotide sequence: TGTGCCTGGAGTGTACAGGCAGGCACAGATACGCAGTATTTT. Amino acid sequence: CAWSVQAGTDTQYF.

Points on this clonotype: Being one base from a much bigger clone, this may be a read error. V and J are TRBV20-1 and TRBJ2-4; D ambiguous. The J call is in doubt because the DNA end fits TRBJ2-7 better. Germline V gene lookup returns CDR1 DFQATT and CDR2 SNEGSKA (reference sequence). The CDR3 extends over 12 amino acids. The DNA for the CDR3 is TGCAGTGCTAGAACTGGCACCTGCGAGCAGTACTTC. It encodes CSARTGTCEQYF.

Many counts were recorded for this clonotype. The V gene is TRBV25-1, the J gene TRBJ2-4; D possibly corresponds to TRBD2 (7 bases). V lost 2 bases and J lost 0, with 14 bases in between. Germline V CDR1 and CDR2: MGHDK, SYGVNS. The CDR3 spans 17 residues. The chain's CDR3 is CASSEEGGGLAKNIQYF. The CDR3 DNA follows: TGTGCCAGCAGTGAAGAAGGGGGGGGCTTAGCCAAAAACATTCAGTACTTC.

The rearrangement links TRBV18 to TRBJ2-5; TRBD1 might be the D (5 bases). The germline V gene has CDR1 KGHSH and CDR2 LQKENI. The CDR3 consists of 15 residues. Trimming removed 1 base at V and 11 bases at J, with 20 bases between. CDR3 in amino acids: CASSPRNFQGNEQYF. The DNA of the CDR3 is TGTGCCAGCTCACCACGGAATTTCCAGGGTAATGAGCAGTACTTC. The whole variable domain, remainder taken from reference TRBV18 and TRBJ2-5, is NAGVMQNPRHLVRRRGQEARLRCSPMKGHSHVYWYRQLPEEGLKFMVYLQKENIIDESGMPKERFSAEFPKEGPSILRIQQVVRGDSAAYFCASSPRNFQGNEQYFGPGTRLLVL.

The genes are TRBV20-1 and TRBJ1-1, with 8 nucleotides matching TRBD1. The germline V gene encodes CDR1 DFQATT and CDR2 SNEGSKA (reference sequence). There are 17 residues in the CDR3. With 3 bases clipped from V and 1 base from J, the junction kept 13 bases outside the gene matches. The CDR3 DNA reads TGCAGTGCTAGCCCGGCAGGGGGCGATTTGGGGAACACTGAAGCTTTCTTT. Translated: CSASPAGGDLGNTEAFF.